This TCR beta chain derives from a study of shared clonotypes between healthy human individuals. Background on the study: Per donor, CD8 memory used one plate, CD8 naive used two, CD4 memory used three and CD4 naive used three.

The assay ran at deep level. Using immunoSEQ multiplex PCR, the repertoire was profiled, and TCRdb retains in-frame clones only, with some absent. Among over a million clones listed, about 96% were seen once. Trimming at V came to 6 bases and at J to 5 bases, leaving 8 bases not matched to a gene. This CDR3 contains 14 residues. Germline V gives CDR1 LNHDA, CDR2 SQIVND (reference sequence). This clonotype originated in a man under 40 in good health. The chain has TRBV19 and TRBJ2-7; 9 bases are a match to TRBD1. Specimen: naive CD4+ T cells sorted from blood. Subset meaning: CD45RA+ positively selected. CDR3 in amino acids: CASSRSGTGHEQYF. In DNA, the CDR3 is TGTGCCAGTAGCCGATCGGGGACAGGGCACGAGCAGTACTTC.